Listed here are 15 T cell receptor beta chains from one sample, sequenced in a study of CD8 T cells in Susac syndrome. Roughly 0.45 to 1 ug RNA was reverse transcribed with random hexamers. TCRdb reprocessed the immunoSEQ multiplex PCR reads with MiXCR, giving one entry per CDR3 protein. The sample yields fewer than 85,000 distinct CDR3 sequences, approximately 94% seen once. What was sequenced was CD8+ T cells from PBMCs. These receptors were obtained from a human donor with Susac syndrome.

The rearrangement links TRBV27 to TRBJ2-7; TRBD1 agrees at 9 bases. Looked up from germline, CDR1 is MNHEY and CDR2 is SMNVEV (reference sequence). The V and J ends lost 4 bases and 2 bases, in that order; junction bases with no gene match: 3. The CDR3 extends over 14 amino acids. DNA of the CDR3: TGTGCCAGCAGTTCCGGGACAGGGCCCTACGAGCAGTACTTC. This translates into CASSSGTGPYEQYF.

This chain uses TRBV6-5 with TRBJ2-3, with D unresolved. V gave up 2 bases and J gave up 6 bases, with 6 bases separating them. The CDR3 sequence is 12 residues long. Germline V gives CDR1 MNHEY, CDR2 SVGAGI. This CDR3 is CASSYPEDTQYF. The CDR3 nucleotides are TGTGCCAGCAGTTACCCCGAGGATACGCAGTATTTT.

CDR3 loop: CSALLGEFAREQYF. The DNA of the CDR3 is TGCAGTGCCCTCCTAGGAGAGTTCGCGAGGGAGCAGTACTTC. This chain uses TRBV20-1 with TRBJ2-7; no reliable D call. CDR1 and CDR2 (germline): DFQATT, SNEGSKA (reference sequence). The CDR3 has 14 residues. V dropped 6 bases and J dropped 7 bases, with 22 bases sitting between them.

This chain connects TRBV4-1 to TRBJ2-5, with no clear D. V was clipped by 0 bases and J by 4 bases, with 3 bases between them. Germline V gives CDR1 MGHRA, CDR2 YSYEKL. CDR3 length: 12 amino acids. The CDR3 sequence: CASSQDPETQYF. CDR3 DNA sequence: TGCGCCAGCAGCCAAGACCCAGAGACCCAGTACTTC.

This chain uses TRBV6-2 or TRBV6-3 with TRBJ1-2; D gene uncertain. Germline values: CDR1 MNHEY, CDR2 SVGEGT. V gave up 7 bases and J gave up 0 bases, with 3 bases separating them. The CDR3 runs 11 residues. CDR3 DNA sequence: TGTGCCAGCAAAACTAACTATGGCTACACCTTC. Encoded protein: CASKTNYGYTF.

This clonotype has a single count. The chain carries TRBV12-3 or TRBV12-4 and TRBJ2-3; unclear D gene. Trimming removed 6 bases from V and 2 bases from J, with 9 bases in between. The CDR3 is 13 residues long. For the CDR3, the DNA is TGTGCCAGCAGCTCTCCCGACACAGATACGCAGTATTTT. This translates into CASSSPDTDTQYF.

This clonotype was observed once. J is TRBJ1-1 and V is TRBV3-1; D perhaps matches TRBD1 (5 bases). The ends were cut back, 0 bases at V and 7 bases at J, with 15 bases in the middle. Germline V lookup: CDR1 LGHDT, CDR2 YNNKEL (reference sequence). CDR3 length equals 15 residues. The CDR3: CASSQDRRGGGEAFF. Written as DNA, the CDR3 is TGTGCCAGCAGCCAAGATCGGCGGGGCGGGGGTGAAGCTTTCTTT.

The chain joins TRBV14 to TRBJ1-2; 7 bases are a match to TRBD1. Trimming at V came to 0 bases and at J to 5 bases, leaving 9 bases not matched to a gene. The CDR3 is 16 amino acids. Germline CDR1 SGHDN, CDR2 FVKESK. The CDR3 coding sequence is TGTGCCAGCAGCCAAGACCAGGGGAGGGGGCCGTATGGCTACACCTTC. It specifies CASSQDQGRGPYGYTF. Together with reference TRBV14 and TRBJ1-2, the CDR3 gives the full variable domain: EAGVTQFPSHSVIEKGQTVTLRCDPISGHDNLYWYRRVMGKEIKFLLHFVKESKQDESGMPNNRFLAERTGGTYSTLKVQPAELEDSGVYFCASSQDQGRGPYGYTFGSGTRLTVV.

The gene calls are TRBV4-3 and TRBJ2-2, with D hard to call. Looked up from germline, CDR1 is LGHNA and CDR2 is YSLEER. The length of the CDR3 is 17 residues. V was cut by 2 bases and J by 2 bases, with 15 bases left in between. CDR3 region: CASSQSSLDLNTGELFF. The CDR3 bases are TGCGCCAGCAGCCAATCGTCCCTGGACCTAAACACCGGGGAGCTGTTTTTT.

The rearrangement uses TRBV6-4 and TRBJ2-5; 7 bases line up with TRBD1. V lost 5 bases and J lost 0; bases outside the gene matches: 3. CDR1 MRHNA and CDR2 SNTAGT come from the germline V gene. This CDR3 is built from 14 residues. CDR3 region: CASSRGQYQETQYF. The CDR3 nucleotides are TGTGCCAGCAGTAGGGGACAGTACCAAGAGACCCAGTACTTC.

The chain uses TRBV6-5 and TRBJ2-7; D perhaps matches TRBD1 (5 bases). V lost 0 bases and J lost 12, with 9 bases in between. The CDR3 is 11 residues long. Germline V CDR1 and CDR2: MNHEY, SVGAGI. CDR3 nucleotides: TGTGCCAGCAGTTACTCGCAGGGCGCGTACTTC. Amino acid sequence: CASSYSQGAYF.

The CDR3 DNA is TGTGCCAGCAGCGCCACGGGACAGGGTCTCGTTAGTGCAGATACGCAGTATTTT. Encoded protein: CASSATGQGLVSADTQYF. V gene TRBV9 combines with J gene TRBJ2-3, with 9 bases that match TRBD1. Germline V lookup: CDR1 SGDLS, CDR2 YYNGEE. The V gene end was trimmed by 3 bases and the J gene end by 4 bases; junction bases not matched to a gene: 15. The CDR3 contains 18 residues.

This chain connects TRBV7-6 to TRBJ2-7; D may be TRBD2 (7 bases). Germline lookup yields CDR1 SGHVS and CDR2 FNYEAQ. The CDR3 is made up of 14 amino acids. The V end lost 0 bases, the J end lost 4 bases, and 10 bases lay between the germline ends. CDR3 loop: CASSLAGGEYEQYF. CDR3 nucleotides: TGTGCCAGCAGCTTAGCAGGGGGGGAGTACGAGCAGTACTTC.

The gene calls are TRBV5-1 and TRBJ1-1; D remains unclear. This CDR3 is built from 11 residues. In germline, CDR1 is SGHRS, CDR2 YFSETQ. The ends were cut back, 6 bases at V and 4 bases at J, with 7 bases in the middle. CDR3 DNA sequence: TGCGCCAGCAAATGGGGCACTGAAGCTTTCTTT. This gives the protein CASKWGTEAFF.

This chain links TRBV5-6 with TRBJ2-7; TRBD1 agrees at 9 bases. Looked up from germline, CDR1 is SGHDT and CDR2 is YYEEEE. V shed 3 bases, J shed 3 bases, and the junction held 4 bases outside the gene matches. The CDR3 is made up of 14 amino acids. The CDR3 coding sequence is TGTGCCAGCAGCTCCGGACAGGGGTTCTACGAGCAGTACTTC. Protein: CASSSGQGFYEQYF.